This TCR beta chain comes out of a study of T cells after yellow fever vaccination. The sample holds many counts of this clonotype. An end of the junction differs from the germline gene, which may be a read error. In TCRdb, the 5' RACE reads were re-called with MiXCR into one record per CDR3 protein. The table has over 20,000 distinct CDR3 sequences, 4.5% to 5.5% seen once. The CDR3 totals 14 residues. Germline values: CDR1 KGHSH, CDR2 LQKENI. The chain recombines TRBV18 with TRBJ2-3; no clear D. This clonotype was obtained from a man aged 30 to 45 who received the YFV17D yellow fever vaccine. Source: PBMCs, either bulk or a sorted T-cell subset (CD4+, CD8+, memory, or dextramer-sorted; not recorded which), taken 15 days after the yellow fever booster vaccination. CDR3: CASSPQGLTDTQYF. CDR3 DNA sequence: TGTGCCAGCTCCCCACAAGGGCTAACAGATACGCAGTATTTT. Supplemented by reference TRBV18 and TRBJ2-3, the full variable domain reads NAGVMQNPRHLVRRRGQEARLRCSPMKGHSHVYWYRQLPEEGLKFMVYLQKENIIDESGMPKERFSAEFPKEGPSILRIQQVVRGDSAAYFCASSPQGLTDTQYFGPGTRLTVL.